This TCR beta chain was captured by sequencing in a study of shared clonotypes between healthy human individuals. The overall study: Donors had three CD4 naive, three CD4 memory, two CD8 naive and one CD8 memory plate apiece.

Original processing methods: ImmunoSEQ only sent back junction sequences with no quality scores, so filtering was done differently. Method: immunoSEQ multiplex PCR; TCRdb's copy keeps in-frame clones and lacks some. V and J calls and clone size follow that table, whereas D and trimming were derived from the DNA. The sample has some 1,900,000 clones; about 95% are singletons. Cells designated naive CD8 were CD45RO-negative and were positively selected for CCR7, with terminally differentiated effector memory CD45RA+ cells excluded. Study conclusions and caveats: Clonotypes that were shared across four donors made up approximately 5% of naive CD4 clonotypes.

A remark on this clone: Antigen: not known.

The CDR3 consists of 16 residues. The V end was cut by 3 bases, the J end by 3 bases, with 16 bases between. Germline V lookup: CDR1 MDHEN, CDR2 SYDVKM. The gene calls are TRBV28 and TRBJ2-3, with no clear D. Input material: naive CD8+ T cells sorted from blood. The clonotype originates from a man younger than 35 in good health. DNA of the CDR3: TGTGCCAGCAGTTTCTACTTCGGGTCGAGAACAGATACGCAGTATTTT. This sequence encodes CASSFYFGSRTDTQYF.